A single T cell receptor (beta chain) is shown here with its context. Antigen: not known. Sequencing used immunoSEQ multiplex PCR; TCRdb keeps in-frame clones, though not all of them. The table lists about 20,000 clones, 75% to 95% of them singletons. The sample is drawn from a study of monozygotic twins with cystic fibrosis. Study observations and caveats: V usage most resembled the co-twin in 13 of 16 pairs. Nucleotide-identical clonotype sharing was significantly higher within monozygotic CF twin pairs than between unrelated CF individuals. Clonality was generally low (median roughly 0.0095), higher in the most severe patients.

The ends lost 5 bases at V and 0 bases at J; junction bases unmatched: 7. The CDR3 is 15 amino acids. Germline lookup yields CDR1 SGHVS and CDR2 FQNEAQ. This TCR was sampled from a girl aged 2-10 years with cystic fibrosis. Sequences were obtained from blood. The chain is built from TRBV7-8 and TRBJ2-7; 7 nucleotides line up with TRBD2. The CDR3 region has the DNA TGTGCCAGCAGCCCATGGGCTAGCGGCTCCTACGAGCAGTACTTC. It encodes CASSPWASGSYEQYF.